The clone carrying this T cell receptor (beta chain) came up a few times. The entry originates in a study of shared clonotypes between healthy human individuals. There are 14 residues in the CDR3. Between the trimmed V and J ends, which lost 0 bases and 5 bases, there was a span of 9 bases. Germline V gene data show CDR1 as SGHRS and CDR2 as YFSETQ. Those who donated, Caucasian adults without exception, all lived in Nashville, Tennessee. The authors loaded around 190 ng DNA, some 32,000 T cell genomes, into sorted-subset replicate PCRs. TCRdb keeps only in-frame clones here, not all; method: immunoSEQ multiplex PCR. The sample includes 2 million to 2.5 million clones, 80% to 95% of them seen just once.

The TCR was taken from a man aged 18 to 30 in good health. Some clones in this sample may be carry-over from other donors' samples. The rearrangement joins TRBV5-1 to TRBJ1-5; tentatively, D is TRBD1 (6 bases). Sequencing was performed on naive CD4+ T cells from PBMCs. Subset denoted: CD45RA+ positively selected. The CDR3 here is CASSLGGGHQPQHF. DNA for the CDR3: TGCGCCAGCAGCTTGGGAGGGGGTCATCAGCCCCAGCATTTT.